Listed below are T cell receptor beta chains from one sample, sequenced in a study of beta chain features in type 1 diabetes. This table comes from immunoSEQ multiplex PCR, and its TCRdb copy is limited to in-frame clones, with some not included. Among 150,000 to 170,000 clones, approximately 10% were seen once, and the ten largest hold roughly 0.45%. Input material: central memory CD4+ T cells from blood. The receptors stem from a man under 40 with type 1 diabetes. The CDR3 runs from the conserved cysteine through the conserved F or W. A D gene is named only where the DNA matches it firmly. Clone size is not always given. Where it is, it says once, few, many or a class for expanded clones.

J: TRBJ2-5; size: -; V: TRBV27; D: TRBD2; DNA: TGTGCCAGCAGCAGCGGGGGAGGAGGGGAGACCCAGTACTTC; CDR3: CASSSGGGGETQYF
J: TRBJ2-1; size: -; V: TRBV9; D: -; DNA: TGTGCCAGCAGCCCCCGCTCCTACAATGAGCAGTTCTTC; CDR3: CASSPRSYNEQFF
J: TRBJ2-2; size: few; V: TRBV7-6; D: TRBD2; DNA: TGTGCCAGCAGCTTGGTCCCCGGGACTAGCGGCACCGGGGAGCTGTTTTTT; CDR3: CASSLVPGTSGTGELFF
J: TRBJ2-5; size: few; V: TRBV7-3; D: -; DNA: TGTGCCAGCAGCGGTGGGGGGCAAGAGACCCAGTACTTC; CDR3: CASSGGGQETQYF
J: TRBJ2-1; size: -; V: TRBV7-3; D: TRBD1; DNA: TGTGCCAGCAGCCTAGCCGGGACAGAGTTTAATGAGCAGTTCTTC; CDR3: CASSLAGTEFNEQFF
J: TRBJ1-2; size: few; V: TRBV5-1; D: TRBD1; DNA: TGCGCCAGCAGTTTCGGACAGGGAGGAGGCTACACCTTC; CDR3: CASSFGQGGGYTF
J: TRBJ1-4; size: -; V: TRBV7-9; D: -; DNA: TGTGCCAGCAGCCCGCGGACAGCGGAAAAACTGTTTTTT; CDR3: CASSPRTAEKLFF
J: TRBJ2-7; size: few; V: TRBV6-5; D: TRBD2; DNA: TGTGCCAGCAGTTACTCTCCGCGGGAGGATTCCTACGAGCAGTACTTC; CDR3: CASSYSPREDSYEQYF
J: TRBJ1-2; size: -; V: TRBV5-1; D: TRBD1; DNA: TGCGCCAGCAGCTTGGGGACAGGGAACTATGGCTACACCTTC; CDR3: CASSLGTGNYGYTF
J: TRBJ1-5; size: few; V: TRBV30; D: -; DNA: TGTGCCTGGGGGACTAACCCTAGGAGCAATCAGCCCCAGCATTTT; CDR3: CAWGTNPRSNQPQHF
J: TRBJ2-1; size: few; V: TRBV2; D: TRBD2; DNA: TGTGCCAGCAGTCCCGGGACTAGCGGGAGTGATGGGCAGTTCTTC; CDR3: CASSPGTSGSDGQFF
J: TRBJ1-1; size: -; V: TRBV5-1; D: -; DNA: TGCGCCAGCACGAACGCTATGAACACTGAAGCTTTCTTT; CDR3: CASTNAMNTEAFF
J: TRBJ1-2; size: -; V: TRBV4-1; D: -; DNA: TGCGCCAGCAGCCAATCCCTCGAGTCCGTTGGCTACACCTTC; CDR3: CASSQSLESVGYTF
J: TRBJ1-3; size: -; V: TRBV4-2; D: -; DNA: TGTGCCAGCAGCCAAGAGGCAGCCCTAGGTGGAAACACCATATATTTT; CDR3: CASSQEAALGGNTIYF
J: TRBJ2-3; size: many; V: TRBV28; D: -; DNA: TGTGCCAGCAGTTTACCTGACTACACAGATACGCAGTATTTT; CDR3: CASSLPDYTDTQYF
J: TRBJ1-4; size: -; V: TRBV4-1; D: -; DNA: TGCGCCAGCAGCCAATACGCAGGGGCCAATGAAAAACTGTTTTTT; CDR3: CASSQYAGANEKLFF
J: TRBJ2-7; size: -; V: TRBV6-4; D: -; DNA: TGTGCCAGCAGTGTTAGCGGTAGCTCCTACGAGCAGTACTTC; CDR3: CASSVSGSSYEQYF
J: TRBJ2-1; size: -; V: TRBV10-3; D: -; DNA: TGTGCCATCAGGGCTGCTAATGAGCAGTTCTTC; CDR3: CAIRAANEQFF
J: TRBJ1-3; size: few; V: TRBV6-5; D: TRBD1; DNA: TGTGCCAGCAGTTACTCGAGGGGACAGCCACCAAACACCATATATTTT; CDR3: CASSYSRGQPPNTIYF
J: TRBJ1-5; size: -; V: TRBV15; D: -; DNA: TGTGCCACCAGCAGAGCGGGACAAAACAATCAGCCCCAGCATTTT; CDR3: CATSRAGQNNQPQHF
J: TRBJ1-5; size: -; V: TRBV7-9; D: -; DNA: TGTGCCAGCAGCTTGGAGGGAGGGCCCCAGCATTTT; CDR3: CASSLEGGPQHF
J: TRBJ2-7; size: few; V: TRBV28; D: -; DNA: TGTGCCAGCAGTTTAGGTGGAGGCGAGCAGTACTTC; CDR3: CASSLGGGEQYF
J: TRBJ2-7; size: few; V: TRBV6-5; D: -; DNA: TGTGCCAGCAGTTACGGAGAAACAGGAATCTACGAGCAGTACTTC; CDR3: CASSYGETGIYEQYF
J: TRBJ2-5; size: -; V: TRBV11-2; D: -; DNA: TGTGCCAGCGGGCGAGGGTCCCAAGAGACCCAGTACTTC; CDR3: CASGRGSQETQYF
J: TRBJ2-5; size: -; V: TRBV28; D: TRBD1; DNA: TGTGCCAGCCAAAGACAGGGCTTACAGACCCAGTACTTC; CDR3: CASQRQGLQTQYF
J: TRBJ2-4; size: -; V: TRBV2; D: TRBD2; DNA: TGTGCCAGTAAAGAAAGCGGGGGTGCCAAAAACATTCAGTACTTC; CDR3: CASKESGGAKNIQYF
J: TRBJ2-7; size: -; V: TRBV25-1; D: TRBD1; DNA: TGTGCCAGCTCCGACAGGGGCGAGCAGTACTTC; CDR3: CASSDRGEQYF
J: TRBJ2-6; size: -; V: TRBV5-1; D: -; DNA: TGCGCCAGCAGCGTGACAGACAGCGCTGGGGCCAACGTCCTGACTTTC; CDR3: CASSVTDSAGANVLTF
J: TRBJ2-1; size: few; V: TRBV4-2; D: TRBD2; DNA: TGTGCCAGCAGCCAAGGAACTAGCGGGGGCCCCTACAATGAGCAGTTCTTC; CDR3: CASSQGTSGGPYNEQFF
J: TRBJ1-2; size: few; V: TRBV5-1; D: TRBD1; DNA: TGCGCCAGCAGCTTAAATCCCGGGACAGTCTATGGCTACACCTTC; CDR3: CASSLNPGTVYGYTF
J: TRBJ2-7; size: -; V: TRBV7-2; D: -; DNA: TGTGCCAGCAGCCGCTTTCGGGGATACGAGCAGTACTTC; CDR3: CASSRFRGYEQYF
J: TRBJ2-4; size: few; V: TRBV6-6; D: -; DNA: TGTGCCAGCAGTTACCGGAGGGATAGCAAAAACATTCAGTACTTC; CDR3: CASSYRRDSKNIQYF
J: TRBJ2-7; size: -; V: TRBV5-6; D: -; DNA: TGTGCCAGCAGCCCTACCGGGACTCTCCTCTACGAGCAGTACTTC; CDR3: CASSPTGTLLYEQYF
J: TRBJ2-5; size: few; V: TRBV7-2; D: -; DNA: TGTGCCAGCAGTTCGACGAGGACAGAAGAGACCCAGTACTTC; CDR3: CASSSTRTEETQYF
J: TRBJ1-5; size: few; V: TRBV2; D: -; DNA: TGTGCCAGCAGTGACCGACAGTTAAATCAGCCCCAGCATTTT; CDR3: CASSDRQLNQPQHF
J: TRBJ2-7; size: few; V: TRBV28; D: TRBD1; DNA: TGTGCCAGCACCCTCCGGACAGGGCCCATGGCGCAGTACTTC; CDR3: CASTLRTGPMAQYF
J: TRBJ2-1; size: -; V: TRBV10-2; D: TRBD1; DNA: TGCGCCAGCACGGTCTTTGTACAGGGGGTTTATGAGCAGTTCTTC; CDR3: CASTVFVQGVYEQFF
J: TRBJ1-5; size: few; V: TRBV29-1; D: -; DNA: TGCAGCTTCGGTGAGGGAAGCGGACAGCCCCAGCATTTT; CDR3: CSFGEGSGQPQHF
J: TRBJ2-7; size: few; V: TRBV9; D: -; DNA: TGTGCCAGCATAGTCCGTCTCCGCTACGAGCAGTACTTC; CDR3: CASIVRLRYEQYF
J: TRBJ2-6; size: -; V: TRBV28; D: -; DNA: TGTGCCAGCAGTTTAGGCTTACAGACCGGGGCCAACGTCCTGACTTTC; CDR3: CASSLGLQTGANVLTF
J: TRBJ2-1; size: -; V: TRBV5-1; D: -; DNA: TGCGCCAGCAGCCGAAATCCTGACGGGAATGAGCAGTTCTTC; CDR3: CASSRNPDGNEQFF
J: TRBJ2-3; size: many; V: TRBV9; D: TRBD2; DNA: TGTGCCAGCAGCCTTCAGGGGACTAGAGGCACAGATACGCAGTATTTT; CDR3: CASSLQGTRGTDTQYF
J: TRBJ1-1; size: few; V: TRBV9; D: TRBD1; DNA: TGTGCCAGCAGCTTAACAGGGGATGGGACTTTCTTT; CDR3: CASSLTGDGTFF
J: TRBJ2-1; size: -; V: TRBV7-2; D: -; DNA: TGTGCCAGCAGCTCCTGGGAGACTAGCTACAATGAGCAGTTCTTC; CDR3: CASSSWETSYNEQFF
J: TRBJ1-1; size: -; V: TRBV6-5; D: -; DNA: TGTGCCAGCAGTTACGGGGCACAGATACCGAACACTGAAGCTTTCTTT; CDR3: CASSYGAQIPNTEAFF
J: TRBJ2-7; size: few; V: TRBV29-1; D: TRBD1; DNA: TGCAGCGTTGGTTACAGGGGGATTTCCTACGAGCAGTACTTC; CDR3: CSVGYRGISYEQYF
J: TRBJ2-1; size: -; V: TRBV2; D: TRBD2; DNA: TGTGCCAGCAACCTCCCTAGCGGGAGCTACAATGAGCAGTTCTTC; CDR3: CASNLPSGSYNEQFF
J: TRBJ1-3; size: -; V: TRBV27; D: -; DNA: TGTGCCAGCAGTTTAAGACAGGACGGCGGAAACACCATATATTTT; CDR3: CASSLRQDGGNTIYF